This T cell receptor (beta chain) derives from a study of cytomegalovirus exposure and HLA in healthy donors. On the study more broadly: Early released data comprised 80 million or so unique TCRs from HLA-typed donors. General study points: One variant, a missense change in DCLRE1C, was linked in a later analysis to TCR beta V- and J-gene trimming. Clonal expansion, a later analysis showed, was greater in HLA-associated TCR beta chains than in equally common others. With further analysis later on, most CMV-associated TCR beta chains appeared HLA-restricted.

The CDR3 is 12 residues long. Germline CDR1 GTSNPN, CDR2 SVGIG (reference sequence). Trimming stripped 2 bases from V and 5 bases from J, with 8 bases between. With regard to this clone: Its matching antigen is unknown.

Vbeta (60) and Jbeta (13) primers were used in the PCR. Clones were sequenced by immunoSEQ multiplex PCR, and TCRdb holds only the in-frame ones, with some missing. Of under 200,000 clones listed, 60% to 85% were seen once; the top ten hold about 7.4%. The sequenced sample was PBMCs. The TCR comes from a male donor in good health and CMV-seropositive. The chain uses TRBV30 and TRBJ2-3; D may be TRBD2 (5 bases). CDR3 amino acids: CAWSRGRDTQYF. The CDR3 DNA sequence: TGTGCCTGGAGTCGGGGTCGAGATACGCAGTATTTT.